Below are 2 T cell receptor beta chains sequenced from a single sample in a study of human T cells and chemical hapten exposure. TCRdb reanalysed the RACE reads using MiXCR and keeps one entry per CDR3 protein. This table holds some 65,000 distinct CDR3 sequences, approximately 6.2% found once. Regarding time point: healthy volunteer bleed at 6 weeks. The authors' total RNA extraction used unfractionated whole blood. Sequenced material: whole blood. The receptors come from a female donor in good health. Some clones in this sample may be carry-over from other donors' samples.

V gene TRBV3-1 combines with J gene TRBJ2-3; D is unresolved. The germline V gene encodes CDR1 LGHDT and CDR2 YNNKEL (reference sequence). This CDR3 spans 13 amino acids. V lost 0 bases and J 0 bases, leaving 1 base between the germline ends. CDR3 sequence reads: CASSQDSTDTQYF. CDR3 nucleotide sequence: TGTGCCAGCAGCCAAGACAGCACAGATACGCAGTATTTT.

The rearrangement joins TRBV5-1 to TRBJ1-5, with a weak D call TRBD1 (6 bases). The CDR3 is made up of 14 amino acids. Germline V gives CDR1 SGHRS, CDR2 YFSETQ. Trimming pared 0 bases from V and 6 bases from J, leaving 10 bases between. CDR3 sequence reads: CASSLVVGGQPQHF. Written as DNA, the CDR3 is TGCGCCAGCAGCTTGGTCGTAGGGGGTCAGCCCCAGCATTTT.